The rows below give T cell receptor beta chains drawn from one sample of a study of blood T cell repertoires in COVID-19. Profiled with immunoSEQ multiplex PCR; TCRdb holds only in-frame clones, not every one. The data show about 440,000 clones, around 91% seen once. The material sequenced was PBMCs or T cells enriched from blood (not recorded which). All receptors derive from a man younger than 30 who had recovered from COVID-19. CDR3s include the opening cysteine and the closing phenylalanine or tryptophan. The order of the fields is D gene, V gene, J gene, clone size, CDR3 DNA, CDR3 protein. The D gene is left open where the match is weak. The size entry is marked missing in some rows and otherwise reads once, few, many or a size class.

d_call: TRBD2
v_call: TRBV5-1
j_call: TRBJ2-2
clone_size: -
cdr3_nt: TGCGCCAGCAGCTTAATGATAGCGGGGGGTACCGGGGAGCTGTTTTTT
cdr3_aa: CASSLMIAGGTGELFF

d_call: -
v_call: TRBV19
j_call: TRBJ1-6
clone_size: -
cdr3_nt: TGTGCCAGTAGCCCAGGGTCGAGGTCGAATAATTCACCCCTCCACTTT
cdr3_aa: CASSPGSRSNNSPLHF

d_call: -
v_call: TRBV9
j_call: TRBJ2-1
clone_size: -
cdr3_nt: TGTGCCAGCAGCGTTAGTTTAGGGATTAGCGTCCACAATGAGCAGTTCTTC
cdr3_aa: CASSVSLGISVHNEQFF

d_call: -
v_call: TRBV4-1
j_call: TRBJ2-1
clone_size: -
cdr3_nt: TGCGCCAGCAGCCAAGGTCGGGGATACTCCTACAATGAGCAGTTCTTC
cdr3_aa: CASSQGRGYSYNEQFF

d_call: TRBD2
v_call: TRBV7-3
j_call: TRBJ2-1
clone_size: -
cdr3_nt: TGTGCCAGCAGCCCCAGATCCTCAGGCGGGAGCTCCTACAATGAGCAGTTCTTC
cdr3_aa: CASSPRSSGGSSYNEQFF

d_call: TRBD1
v_call: TRBV3-1/TRBV3-2
j_call: TRBJ1-2
clone_size: -
cdr3_nt: TGTGCCAGCAGCCAGGGACAGGGGGTGTCTGACACCTTC
cdr3_aa: CASSQGQGVSDTF

d_call: -
v_call: TRBV11-1
j_call: TRBJ2-1
clone_size: -
cdr3_nt: TGTGCCAGCAGCTTAATGCGGGGGACATACAATGAGCAGTTCTTC
cdr3_aa: CASSLMRGTYNEQFF

d_call: -
v_call: TRBV6-5
j_call: TRBJ1-2
clone_size: -
cdr3_nt: TGTGCCAGCAGTTACGAATACGGCAGGGCGTCGGGCTACACCTTC
cdr3_aa: CASSYEYGRASGYTF

d_call: -
v_call: TRBV12-3/TRBV12-4
j_call: TRBJ1-2
clone_size: -
cdr3_nt: TGTGCCAGCAGTCCGCGTCGGGGGTCTGGCTACACCTTC
cdr3_aa: CASSPRRGSGYTF

d_call: -
v_call: TRBV27
j_call: TRBJ1-5
clone_size: -
cdr3_nt: TGTGCCGCGGGGGGAAATCAGCCCCAGCATTTT
cdr3_aa: CAAGGNQPQHF

d_call: TRBD1
v_call: TRBV30
j_call: TRBJ2-7
clone_size: -
cdr3_nt: TGTGCCTGGGGGGACAGGATATACGAGCAGTACTTC
cdr3_aa: CAWGDRIYEQYF

d_call: -
v_call: TRBV6-4
j_call: TRBJ1-5
clone_size: once
cdr3_nt: TGTGCCAGCACCGAGGGGGTGGGCAATCAGCCCCAGCATTTT
cdr3_aa: CASTEGVGNQPQHF

d_call: -
v_call: TRBV6-5
j_call: TRBJ1-5
clone_size: -
cdr3_nt: TGTGCCAGCAGTTACGCGGGTCCGAATCAGCCCCAGCATTTT
cdr3_aa: CASSYAGPNQPQHF

d_call: TRBD2
v_call: TRBV27
j_call: TRBJ2-1
clone_size: -
cdr3_nt: TGTGCCAGCAGTTTTGCGGGGGGATCCTACAATGAGCAGTTCTTC
cdr3_aa: CASSFAGGSYNEQFF

d_call: TRBD1
v_call: TRBV5-5
j_call: TRBJ1-3
clone_size: -
cdr3_nt: TGTGCCAGCAGCTCGACAGGGATGACTGGAAACACCATATATTTT
cdr3_aa: CASSSTGMTGNTIYF

d_call: TRBD1
v_call: TRBV28
j_call: TRBJ1-4
clone_size: -
cdr3_nt: TGTGCCAGCAGTTCCAGGGGGTCTGTTCGCGAAAAACTGTTTTTT
cdr3_aa: CASSSRGSVREKLFF

d_call: -
v_call: TRBV19
j_call: TRBJ1-5
clone_size: -
cdr3_nt: TGTGCCAGTAGTCACGGGGGACCCCCAAATCAGCCCCAGCATTTT
cdr3_aa: CASSHGGPPNQPQHF

d_call: TRBD2
v_call: TRBV27
j_call: TRBJ2-1
clone_size: -
cdr3_nt: TGTGCCAGCAGCCCCCAGCGGGACTCATACAATGAGCAGTTCTTC
cdr3_aa: CASSPQRDSYNEQFF

d_call: -
v_call: TRBV6-1
j_call: TRBJ1-5
clone_size: -
cdr3_nt: TGTGCCAGCAGTGACCCCGGGAGGAATCAGCCCCAGCATTTT
cdr3_aa: CASSDPGRNQPQHF

d_call: -
v_call: TRBV9
j_call: TRBJ2-7
clone_size: -
cdr3_nt: TGTGCCAGCAGCCCTGTTAGGGGGAGTTGGGACGAGCAGTACTTC
cdr3_aa: CASSPVRGSWDEQYF

d_call: -
v_call: TRBV27
j_call: TRBJ2-3
clone_size: -
cdr3_nt: TGTGCCAGCAGCCCTCGGAGGGCAGATACGCAGTATTTT
cdr3_aa: CASSPRRADTQYF

d_call: TRBD1
v_call: TRBV3-1/TRBV3-2
j_call: TRBJ1-1
clone_size: -
cdr3_nt: TGTGCCAGCAGCCACCTTAACAGGGGGGCGGACACTGAAGCTTTCTTT
cdr3_aa: CASSHLNRGADTEAFF

d_call: TRBD1
v_call: TRBV3-1/TRBV3-2
j_call: TRBJ2-3
clone_size: -
cdr3_nt: TGTGCCAGCAGCCAACGGGGGACAGGGGAAGATACGCAGTATTTT
cdr3_aa: CASSQRGTGEDTQYF

d_call: TRBD1
v_call: TRBV27
j_call: TRBJ1-6
clone_size: once
cdr3_nt: TGTGCCAGCAGTTCCGGAGGACAGGCTGAGTTTTATAATTCACCCCTCCACTTT
cdr3_aa: CASSSGGQAEFYNSPLHF

d_call: -
v_call: TRBV24-1
j_call: TRBJ2-1
clone_size: -
cdr3_nt: TGTGCCACCGAGGGCCCCGGGAACGGGGGAAACAATGAGCAGTTCTTC
cdr3_aa: CATEGPGNGGNNEQFF

d_call: -
v_call: TRBV2
j_call: TRBJ2-5
clone_size: -
cdr3_nt: TGTGCCAGCAGTCACAATCACGGAGGCGGGCAAGAGACCCAGTACTTC
cdr3_aa: CASSHNHGGGQETQYF

d_call: TRBD1
v_call: TRBV10-3
j_call: TRBJ2-1
clone_size: once
cdr3_nt: TGTGCCACCTACTCGGGACAGGCATACAATGAGCAGTTCTTC
cdr3_aa: CATYSGQAYNEQFF

d_call: -
v_call: TRBV5-8
j_call: TRBJ2-7
clone_size: -
cdr3_nt: TGTGCCAGCAGCCTCAGGGTCTTTGGTTACGAGCAGTACTTC
cdr3_aa: CASSLRVFGYEQYF

d_call: TRBD1
v_call: TRBV28
j_call: TRBJ2-2
clone_size: -
cdr3_nt: TGTGCCAGCACAGTACCGGGACAGGCGGGGATCGGGGAGCTGTTTTTT
cdr3_aa: CASTVPGQAGIGELFF